The 12 T cell receptor beta chains presented below share a single source sample, sequenced in a study of OX40 agonist ivuxolimab in advanced cancers. Repertoires were generated with immunoSEQ multiplex PCR, while TCRdb's copy carries only in-frame clones and drops some. The data contain about 58,000 clones, 86% of them singletons. This sample comprised CD4+ or CD8+ T cells sorted from blood, obtained in a trial of the OX40 agonist ivuxolimab. These receptors were taken from an adult with an advanced solid tumor such as melanoma, head and neck, liver or kidney cancer.

This clone is medium-sized in the sample. The rearrangement links TRBV5-4 to TRBJ1-5; maybe TRBD1 (6 bases). The V end lost 4 bases, the J end lost 6 bases, and 8 bases lay between the germline ends. Germline loops: CDR1 SGHNT, CDR2 YYREEE (reference sequence). The CDR3 runs to 12 residues. CDR3 amino acids: CASSARGQPQHF. CDR3 DNA: TGTGCCAGCAGCGCCAGGGGTCAGCCCCAGCATTTT.

V is TRBV6-5 and J is TRBJ1-2, with 7 bases lining up with TRBD1. The junction had 11 bases not matched to a gene; V was cut back by 6 bases and J by 7 bases. CDR3 size: 14 residues. Looked up from germline, CDR1 is MNHEY and CDR2 is SVGAGI. Written as DNA, the CDR3 is TGTGCCAGCAGCTCCCGGGACAGAGGTCTTGGCTACACCTTC. Amino acid sequence: CASSSRDRGLGYTF.

V and J are TRBV27 and TRBJ1-1; D is perhaps TRBD1 (5 bases). Germline CDR1 and CDR2: MNHEY and SMNVEV (reference sequence). V was trimmed by 3 bases and J by 3 bases, leaving 8 bases between them. The CDR3 loop spans 13 amino acids. In DNA form, the CDR3 reads TGTGCCAGCAGTTTTATAGGGGACACTGAAGCTTTCTTT. Protein sequence: CASSFIGDTEAFF.

This chain joins TRBV7-3 and TRBJ2-1; D is unclear. CDR1 and CDR2 (germline): SGHTA, FQGTGA. V gave up 1 base and J gave up 8 bases, with 12 bases separating them. The CDR3 covers 14 residues. CDR3 amino acids: CASSLNPTRDEQFF. The CDR3 coding sequence is TGTGCCAGCAGCTTAAACCCAACCAGAGATGAGCAGTTCTTC.

This clone was counted a few times. This rearrangement joins TRBV29-1 to TRBJ2-7; tentatively, D is TRBD1 or TRBD2 (5 bases each). Trimming left V 3 bases short and J 7 bases short, with 16 bases between. The CDR3 covers 13 residues. Germline CDR1 and CDR2: SQVTM and ANQGSEA. The CDR3 reads CSVEWGPSREQYF. The CDR3 nucleotides read TGCAGCGTTGAGTGGGGACCTTCGCGGGAGCAGTACTTC.

The chain joins TRBV12-5 to TRBJ1-2, with 7 positions matching TRBD1. CDR3 length: 14 residues. Germline-derived CDR1 and CDR2 are LGHNT and FRNRAP. V lost 5 bases, J lost 4 bases, and 7 bases stayed unmatched. Here the CDR3 reads CASGTPGQIYGYTF. DNA for the CDR3: TGTGCTAGTGGTACGCCGGGACAGATCTATGGCTACACCTTC.

The V and J genes are TRBV6-1 and TRBJ1-2, with 9 bases identical to TRBD1. Per the germline V gene, CDR1 is MNHNS and CDR2 is SASEGT. The ends lost 6 bases at V and 8 bases at J; junction bases unmatched: 7. This CDR3 has 13 amino acids. CDR3 bases: TGTGCCAGCAGGATAGGGACAGGGTTAGGCTACACCTTC. Amino acid sequence: CASRIGTGLGYTF.

This clone was counted once. The junction departs from the called germline gene at one end, perhaps through a read error. The sample has other DNA sequences that encode this CDR3 too. The V gene is TRBV2, the J gene TRBJ1-5; no reliable D call. The CDR3 has 15 residues. The germline gives CDR1 SNHLY, CDR2 FYNNEI. The DNA of the CDR3 is TGTGCCAGCTCCAGACCCGATTTTGGCAATCAACCCCAGCATTTT. This gives the protein CASSRPDFGNQPQHF.

The rearrangement joins TRBV2 to TRBJ1-2; D call uncertain. This CDR3 contains 13 residues. The germline CDR1 and CDR2 sequences are SNHLY and FYNNEI. Trimming took off 5 bases at V and 2 bases at J, with 9 bases between the two ends. The CDR3 DNA reads TGTGCCAGCAGTAAGGAACAGAACTATGGCTACACCTTC. This sequence encodes CASSKEQNYGYTF.

Concerning this clone: The same CDR3 arises from other DNA sequences in this sample as well. The V and J genes are TRBV19 and TRBJ1-1; 9 nucleotides line up with TRBD1. There are 15 residues in the CDR3. V was pared by 4 bases and J by 10 bases, with 13 bases of the junction left unmatched. Germline values: CDR1 LNHDA, CDR2 SQIVND (reference sequence). CDR3 bases: TGTGCCAGTAGTAGTCCGACAGGGGGGGCGCGGTCAGCTTTCTTT. It translates to CASSSPTGGARSAFF. The entire variable domain, with the rest obtained from reference TRBV19 and TRBJ1-1, is as follows: DGGITQSPKYLFRKEGQNVTLSCEQNLNHDAMYWYRQDPGQGLRLIYYSQIVNDFQKGDIAEGYSVSREKKESFPLTVTSAQKNPTAFYLCASSSPTGGARSAFFGQGTRLTVV.

CDR3 nucleotide sequence: TGTGCCAGCAGCCAGACGGTGCGGGACGCAGCTAACTATGGCTACACCTTC. It codes for CASSQTVRDAANYGYTF. The rearrangement joins TRBV7-2 to TRBJ1-2, with a weak D call TRBD1 (5 bases). V lost 5 bases to trimming and J lost 0 bases, with 19 bases between them. The CDR3 extends over 17 amino acids. CDR1 and CDR2 from the germline V gene are SGHTA and FQGNSA.

The V call is TRBV19, the J call TRBJ2-1; 10 bases align to TRBD2. The CDR3 totals 16 residues. Trimming took 4 bases from V and 5 from J; bases not matched to a gene: 8. Germline V CDR1 and CDR2: LNHDA, SQIVND (reference sequence). Here the CDR3 DNA reads TGTGCCAGTAGTAACCTGCCGGGACTAGCGAACAATGAGCAGTTCTTC. It encodes CASSNLPGLANNEQFF.